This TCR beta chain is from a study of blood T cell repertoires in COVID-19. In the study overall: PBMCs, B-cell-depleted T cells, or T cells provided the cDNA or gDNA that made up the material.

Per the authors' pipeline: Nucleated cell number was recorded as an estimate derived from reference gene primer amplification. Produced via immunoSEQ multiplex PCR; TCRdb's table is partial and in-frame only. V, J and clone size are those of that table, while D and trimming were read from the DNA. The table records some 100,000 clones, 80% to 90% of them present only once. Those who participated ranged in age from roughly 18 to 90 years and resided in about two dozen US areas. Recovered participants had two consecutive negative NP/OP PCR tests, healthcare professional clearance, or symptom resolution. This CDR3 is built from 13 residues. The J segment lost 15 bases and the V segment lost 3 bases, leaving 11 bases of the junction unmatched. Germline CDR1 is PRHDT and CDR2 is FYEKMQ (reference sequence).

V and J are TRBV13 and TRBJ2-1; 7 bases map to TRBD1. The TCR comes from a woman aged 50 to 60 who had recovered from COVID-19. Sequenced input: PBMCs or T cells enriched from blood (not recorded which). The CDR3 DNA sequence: TGTGCCAGCAGCTTTGGTACAGGGGATGGGGGGTTCTTC. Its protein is CASSFGTGDGGFF.